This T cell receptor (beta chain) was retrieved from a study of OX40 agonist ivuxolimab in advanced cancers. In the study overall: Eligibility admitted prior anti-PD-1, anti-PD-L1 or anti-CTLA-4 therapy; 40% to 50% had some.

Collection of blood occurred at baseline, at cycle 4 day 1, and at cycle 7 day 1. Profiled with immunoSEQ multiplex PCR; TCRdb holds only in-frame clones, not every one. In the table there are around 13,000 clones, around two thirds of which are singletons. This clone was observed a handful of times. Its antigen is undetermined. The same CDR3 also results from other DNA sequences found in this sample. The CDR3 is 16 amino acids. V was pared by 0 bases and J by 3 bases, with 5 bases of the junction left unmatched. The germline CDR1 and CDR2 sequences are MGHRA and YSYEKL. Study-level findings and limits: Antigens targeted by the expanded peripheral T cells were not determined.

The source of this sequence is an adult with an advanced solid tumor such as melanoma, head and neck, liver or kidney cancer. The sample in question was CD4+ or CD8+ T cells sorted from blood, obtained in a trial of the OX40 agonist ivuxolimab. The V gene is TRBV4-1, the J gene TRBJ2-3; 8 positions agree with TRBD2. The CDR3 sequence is CASSQDPGLETDTQYF. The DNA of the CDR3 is TGCGCCAGCAGCCAAGATCCGGGACTAGAGACAGATACGCAGTATTTT.